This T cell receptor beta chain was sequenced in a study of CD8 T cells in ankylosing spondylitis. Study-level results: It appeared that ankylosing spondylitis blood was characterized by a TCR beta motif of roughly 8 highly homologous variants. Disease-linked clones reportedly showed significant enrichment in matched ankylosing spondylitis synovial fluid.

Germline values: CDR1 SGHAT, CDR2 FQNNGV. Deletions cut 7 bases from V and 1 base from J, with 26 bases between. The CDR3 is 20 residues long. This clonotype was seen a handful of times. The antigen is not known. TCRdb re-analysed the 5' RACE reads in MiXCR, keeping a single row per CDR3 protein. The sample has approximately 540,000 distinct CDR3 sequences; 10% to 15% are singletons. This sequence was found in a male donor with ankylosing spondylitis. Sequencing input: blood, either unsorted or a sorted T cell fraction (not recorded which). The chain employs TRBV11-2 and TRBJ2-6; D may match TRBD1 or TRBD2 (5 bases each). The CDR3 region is CASTRPGPTSEISGANVLTF. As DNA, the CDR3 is TGTGCCAGCACAAGACCGGGACCTACCTCGGAAATTTCTGGGGCCAACGTCCTGACTTTC.